The clone carrying this T cell receptor (beta chain) showed up just once. The data were taken from a study of blood T cell repertoires in COVID-19. As for the study in general: The United States, Italy and Spain provided the acute and convalescent COVID-19 samples. Sources were T cells, B-cell-depleted T cells, or PBMCs; the material itself was cDNA or gDNA.

Sequencing was performed with immunoSEQ multiplex PCR; in TCRdb, only in-frame clones are kept and a portion is missing. The sample includes 220,000 or so clones, about 83% of them seen just once. Individuals aged about 18 to 95 years were recruited from about two dozen US areas. Recovered status applied to Cohort 3 donors who had two consecutive negative PCRs. It also applied to those with clearance or with symptom resolution. The sample was PBMCs or T cells enriched from blood (not recorded which). The sequence derives from a middle-aged woman who had recovered from COVID-19.

The CDR3 protein is CASSRPGQGEEKLFF. In nucleotides, the CDR3 is TGTGCCAGCAGCCGACCGGGACAGGGTGAAGAAAAACTGTTTTTT. The V and J genes are TRBV28 and TRBJ1-4; 9 bases agree with TRBD1. The CDR3 contains 15 residues. The ends lost 6 bases at V and 8 bases at J; junction bases unmatched: 10. Germline-derived CDR1 and CDR2 are MDHEN and SYDVKM.